This T cell receptor (beta chain) was profiled in a study of T cell repertoires in cytomegalovirus infection (dated by TCRdb to 2018 to 2020). Background for the entire study: Donor HLA type was relevant to the analysis, because carriage of CMV infection together with the matching HLA type was indicated by public TCR beta signatures. What the work shows at the level of the full study, not this receptor alone: The ex vivo response was dominated by HLA-C-restricted CMV-specific TCR beta clonotypes, which also provided the single most frequent clonotype in two of eight donors. In both this cohort and an independent roughly 350-donor cohort, the cumulative frequency of public TCR beta family members distinguished carriers of CMV infection plus the relevant HLA type.

Sequencing used an Illumina HiSeq 1500. The public reads were reanalyzed by TCRdb: fastp trimming at Q25, MiXCR alignment, in-frame beta chains only. When rows share a CDR3 protein, they turn into one entry using the most common DNA and genes. Present in this sample are roughly 200,000 distinct CDR3 sequences, approximately 18% of which were seen just once. The ten largest clones add up to roughly a quarter of the sample. In its sample, this clonotype was seen a few times. It lacks a known antigen. Base qualities are not provided; no much larger clone lies one nucleotide away. CDR1 SGHAT and CDR2 FQNNGV were looked up in the germline V gene. V loses 2 bases, J loses 1 base, and the germline ends lie 11 bases apart. The cysteine opens and the phenylalanine closes a CDR3 of 15 amino acids. Solely the CDR3 DNA is kept, with 45 bases framed from the first base.

The chain is encoded by TRBV11-2 joined to TRBJ2-5, with the identity of the D gene unclear. The sequenced sample was CD8+ T cells from PBMCs. The sequence was obtained from a human donor in good health (CMV status not recorded). Some clones in this sample may be carry-over from other donors' samples. This receptor has the CDR3 CASSLKPIFQETQYF. The nucleotide sequence reads as follows: TGTGCCAGCAGCTTAAAACCTATATTCCAAGAGACCCAGTACTTC. The entire variable domain, with the stretches around the CDR3 drawn from the reference TRBV11-2 and TRBJ2-5 proteins, is EAGVAQSPRYKIIEKRQSVAFWCNPISGHATLYWYQQILGQGPKLLIQFQNNGVVDDSQLPKDRFSAERLKGVDSTLKIQPAKLEDSAVYLCASSLKPIFQETQYFGPGTRLLVL.